Listed here are 14 T cell receptor beta chains from one sample, sequenced in a study of cytomegalovirus exposure and HLA in healthy donors. TCRdb's copy holds only in-frame clones and misses some; the assay was immunoSEQ multiplex PCR. The table records 100,000 to 150,000 clones, 80% to 90% of them present only once. Sequenced: PBMCs. The receptors originated from a woman between 18 and 29 years old in good health and CMV-seronegative.

The gene calls are TRBV11-3 and TRBJ2-1, with 10 bases aligning to TRBD2. V was clipped by 6 bases and J by 8 bases; unmatched bases: 7. This CDR3 is built from 14 residues. Germline V gene sequence: CDR1 SGHNT, CDR2 YENEEA. CDR3 nucleotides: TGTGCCAGCAGTATAAGCGGGGGGGCATATGAGCAGTTCTTC. Its protein product is CASSISGGAYEQFF.

The gene calls are TRBV11-2 and TRBJ1-4, with D perhaps TRBD1 (6 bases). V lost 5 bases and J 2 bases, leaving 9 bases between the germline ends. Germline-derived CDR1 and CDR2 are SGHAT and FQNNGV. The CDR3 spans 14 residues. The CDR3 is CASSAGVTNEKLFF. CDR3 bases: TGTGCCAGCAGCGCAGGGGTGACTAATGAAAAACTGTTTTTT.

The CDR3 DNA is TGCGCCAGCAGCTTGGGCTCGTCCCGGGACTACGAGCAGTACTTC. Translation gives CASSLGSSRDYEQYF. V and J are TRBV5-1 and TRBJ2-7; possibly TRBD2 for D (5 bases). V lost 0 bases to trimming and J lost 3 bases, with 13 bases between them. Germline CDR1 SGHRS, CDR2 YFSETQ. CDR3 size: 15 residues.

This chain links TRBV7-9 with TRBJ2-1, with 9 bases lining up with TRBD1. The CDR3 is 14 amino acids. J was trimmed by 9 bases and V by 5 bases; bases with no gene match: 8. The germline CDR1 and CDR2 sequences are SEHNR and FQNEAQ (reference sequence). The CDR3: CASSTGQGETEQFF. As DNA, the CDR3 is TGTGCCAGCAGCACGGGACAGGGTGAGACTGAGCAGTTCTTC.

This rearrangement joins TRBV5-1 to TRBJ2-7; weak D call: TRBD2 (5 bases). V gave up 3 bases and J gave up 5 bases, with 12 bases separating them. This CDR3 contains 13 residues. The germline gives CDR1 SGHRS, CDR2 YFSETQ. The CDR3 loop reads CASSYEGSNEQYF. The CDR3 coding sequence is TGCGCCAGCAGCTACGAGGGTAGCAACGAGCAGTACTTC. The full variable domain, rest sourced from reference TRBV5-1 and TRBJ2-7, is KAGVTQTPRYLIKTRGQQVTLSCSPISGHRSVSWYQQTPGQGLQFLFEYFSETQRNKGNFPGRFSGRQFSNSRSEMNVSTLELGDSALYLCASSYEGSNEQYFGPGTRLTVT.

This chain joins TRBV10-1 and TRBJ2-1, with 7 bases aligning to TRBD2. There are 13 residues in the CDR3. Germline-derived CDR1 and CDR2 are WNHNN and SYGVQD (reference sequence). With 2 bases clipped from V and 13 bases from J, the junction kept 8 bases outside the gene matches. CDR3 protein: CASSELAEQVQFF. Here the CDR3 DNA reads TGCGCCAGCAGTGAGCTAGCGGAGCAGGTTCAGTTCTTC.

The chain uses TRBV5-1 and TRBJ1-1; 7 positions match TRBD1. Trimming at V came to 4 bases and at J to 5 bases, leaving 5 bases not matched to a gene. This CDR3 contains 13 residues. The germline V gene encodes CDR1 SGHRS and CDR2 YFSETQ. The CDR3 sequence: CASSQEQGTEAFF. DNA for the CDR3: TGCGCCAGCAGCCAGGAACAGGGGACTGAAGCTTTCTTT.

Only a few counts were recorded for this clone. V usage is TRBV11-1 and J usage is TRBJ2-5; a possible D gene is TRBD1 (7 bases). With 5 bases removed from V and 5 bases from J, the gap between germline ends came to 15 bases. Per germline, CDR1 SGHAT and CDR2 FQDESV (reference sequence). The CDR3 has 14 amino acids. The CDR3, as DNA: TGTGCCAGCAGCACCCTAGCAGGGGGGGAGACCCAGTACTTC. Translated: CASSTLAGGETQYF.

This rearrangement joins TRBV2 to TRBJ1-5; the D gene is possibly TRBD1 (5 bases). The CDR3 is 13 residues long. V was cut by 4 bases and J by 7 bases, with 11 bases left in between. Germline CDR1 and CDR2: SNHLY and FYNNEI. The CDR3 protein is CASSGQEGQPQHF. In DNA form, the CDR3 reads TGTGCCAGCAGTGGCCAGGAGGGGCAGCCCCAGCATTTT.

This chain joins TRBV18 and TRBJ2-2; 7 positions agree with TRBD2. The CDR3 has 16 amino acids. The ends lost 2 bases at V and 1 base at J; junction bases unmatched: 4. Germline V gives CDR1 KGHSH, CDR2 LQKENI. The DNA of the CDR3 is TGTGCCAGCTCACCAATCGGGGGGAAGAACACCGGGGAGCTGTTTTTT. Its protein product is CASSPIGGKNTGELFF.

This sequence joins TRBV7-3 and TRBJ2-3; a weak D match, TRBD1 (6 bases). Trimming left V 4 bases short and J 4 bases short, with 9 bases between. The CDR3 runs to 13 residues. Per the germline V gene, CDR1 is SGHTA and CDR2 is FQGTGA. CDR3 nucleotide sequence: TGTGCCAGCAGCTCAAAGGGGGCAGATACGCAGTATTTT. It is translated as CASSSKGADTQYF.

J is TRBJ2-7 and V is TRBV9; possible D gene TRBD2, 5 bases. Germline CDR1 and CDR2: SGDLS and YYNGEE. Between the trimmed V and J ends, which lost 3 bases and 5 bases, there was a span of 18 bases. The CDR3 spans 15 residues. CDR3 bases: TGTGCCAGCAGCGCGGGGTACAAGGTTGCTAACGAGCAGTACTTC. It codes for CASSAGYKVANEQYF.

The chain is built from TRBV9 and TRBJ1-1; possibly TRBD1 for D (5 bases). Germline V gives CDR1 SGDLS, CDR2 YYNGEE. There are 15 residues in the CDR3. V lost 1 base, J lost 1 base, and 11 bases lay in between. This chain's CDR3 is CASSVSSRANTEAFF. The CDR3 DNA is TGTGCCAGCAGCGTAAGTTCCAGGGCGAACACTGAAGCTTTCTTT. Filled out from reference TRBV9 and TRBJ1-1, the complete variable domain reads DSGVTQTPKHLITATGQRVTLRCSPRSGDLSVYWYQQSLDQGLQFLIQYYNGEERAKGNILERFSAQQFPDLHSELNLSSLELGDSALYFCASSVSSRANTEAFFGQGTRLTVV.

V is TRBV18 and J is TRBJ1-6; 9 bases line up with TRBD1. V gave up 2 bases and J gave up 10 bases; unmatched junction bases: 3. Per the germline V gene, CDR1 is KGHSH and CDR2 is LQKENI. The CDR3 has 14 amino acids. CDR3 loop: CASSPTGGRSPLHF. CDR3 coding DNA: TGTGCCAGCTCACCAACAGGGGGCAGATCACCCCTCCACTTT.